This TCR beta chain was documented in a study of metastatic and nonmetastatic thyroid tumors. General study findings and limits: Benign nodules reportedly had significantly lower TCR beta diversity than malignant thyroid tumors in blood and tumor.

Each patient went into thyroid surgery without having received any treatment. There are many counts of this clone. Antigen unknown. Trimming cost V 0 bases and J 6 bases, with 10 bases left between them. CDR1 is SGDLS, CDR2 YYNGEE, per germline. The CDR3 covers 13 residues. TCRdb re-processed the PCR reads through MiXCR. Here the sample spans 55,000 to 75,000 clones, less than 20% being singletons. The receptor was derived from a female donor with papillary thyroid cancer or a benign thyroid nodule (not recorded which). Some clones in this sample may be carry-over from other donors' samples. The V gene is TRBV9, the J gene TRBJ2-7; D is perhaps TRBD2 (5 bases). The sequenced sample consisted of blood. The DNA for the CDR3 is TGTGCCAGCAGCGTAGGAGGGTACGGCGAGCAGTACTTC. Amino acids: CASSVGGYGEQYF. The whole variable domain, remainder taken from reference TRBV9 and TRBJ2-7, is DSGVTQTPKHLITATGQRVTLRCSPRSGDLSVYWYQQSLDQGLQFLIQYYNGEERAKGNILERFSAQQFPDLHSELNLSSLELGDSALYFCASSVGGYGEQYFGPGTRLTVT.